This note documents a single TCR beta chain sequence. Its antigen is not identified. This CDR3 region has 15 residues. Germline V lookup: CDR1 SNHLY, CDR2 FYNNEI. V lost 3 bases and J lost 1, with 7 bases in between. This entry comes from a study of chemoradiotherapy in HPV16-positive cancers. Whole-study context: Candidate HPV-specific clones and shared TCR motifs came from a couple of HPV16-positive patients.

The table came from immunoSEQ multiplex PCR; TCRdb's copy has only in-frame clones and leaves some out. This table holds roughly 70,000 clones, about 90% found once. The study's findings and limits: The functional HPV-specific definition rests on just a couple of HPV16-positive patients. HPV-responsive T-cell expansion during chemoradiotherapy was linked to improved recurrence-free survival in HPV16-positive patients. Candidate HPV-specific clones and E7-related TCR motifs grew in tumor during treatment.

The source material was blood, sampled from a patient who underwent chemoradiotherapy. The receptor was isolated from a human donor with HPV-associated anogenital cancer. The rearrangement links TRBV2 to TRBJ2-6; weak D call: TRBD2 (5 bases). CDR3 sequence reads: CASSEAGSGANVLTF. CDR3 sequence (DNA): TGTGCCAGCAGTGAGGCGGGTTCTGGGGCCAACGTCCTGACTTTC.